This TCR beta chain was identified in a study of CD8 T cell repertoires and HIV-1 epitope variants. Repertoires were generated with immunoSEQ multiplex PCR, while TCRdb's copy carries only in-frame clones and drops some. Of roughly 980 clones in the sample, around two thirds are singletons; the top ten hold approximately 40%. Regarding this clone: Its antigen is as yet unknown.

V lost 0 bases, J lost 6 bases, and 13 bases lay in between. In germline, CDR1 is SGDLS, CDR2 YYNGEE. CDR3 length: 15 amino acids. The chain uses TRBV9 and TRBJ2-1; D is ambiguous. Input material: cultured CD8+ T cells derived from PBMCs. The TCR sequence derives from a male donor with HIV. The chain's CDR3 is CASSVGFQVGNEQFF. In nucleotides, the CDR3 is TGTGCCAGCAGCGTAGGGTTCCAGGTGGGCAATGAGCAGTTCTTC.